This T cell receptor (beta chain) was sequenced for a study of T cell repertoires in cytomegalovirus infection. Background on the study: Newly reported HLA-C-restricted and thoroughly characterized HLA-B-restricted CMV epitopes were employed. Indications of both CMV infection and matching HLA type were provided by public TCR beta signatures.

Study-wide results and limits: CMV carriers with the relevant HLA were identified by cumulative public TCR beta family frequency. Predominance within the ex vivo response was attributable to HLA-C-restricted CMV-specific TCR beta clonotypes.

Germline V lookup: CDR1 MNHEY, CDR2 SVGAGI. The CDR3 is 13 amino acids. V was clipped by 5 bases and J by 8 bases, with 16 bases between them. From the reads, TCRdb called clonotypes with MiXCR, one entry per CDR3 protein. The sample shows about 470,000 distinct CDR3 sequences, approximately 42% of them seen only once. Notes on this clonotype: No antigen is known for it.

The material was cultured PBMCs, obtained from culture after CMV antigen stimulation. The chain has TRBV6-5 and TRBJ2-7, with a tentative D call TRBD2 (6 bases). This receptor was identified in a human donor in good health (CMV status not recorded). Some clones in this sample may be carry-over from other donors' samples. The CDR3 coding sequence is TGTGCCAGCAGTCCTCCTGGGGGAGGCCAGCAGTACTTC. This translates into CASSPPGGGQQYF.